This T cell receptor beta chain appears in the sequencing data of a study of CD8+CD57+ T cells in acquired aplastic anemia. There are a few counts of this clonotype. A much larger clone is a single base away; this may be a read error. CDR3 length equals 13 residues. Per germline, CDR1 MDHEN and CDR2 SYDVKM. With 6 bases removed from V and 0 bases from J, the gap between germline ends came to 6 bases. Those patients picked for sequencing had displayed CD8+CD57+ cell expansion on flow cytometry. CDR3 and TCR beta VDJ profiling relied on a genomic DNA template. Each CDR3 protein gets one entry after TCRdb re-called the reads with MiXCR. Of under 500,000 distinct CDR3 sequences listed, 25% to 40% were seen once; the top ten hold 0.82%.

The sequence derives from a human donor with aplastic anemia. Sequences were obtained from sorted CD4+, CD8+, or CD8+CD57+ T cells (not recorded which) from PBMCs. This rearrangement joins TRBV28 to TRBJ1-5, with D unclear. CDR3 amino acids: CASREYSNQPQHF. CDR3 sequence (DNA): TGTGCCAGCAGGGAGTATAGCAATCAGCCCCAGCATTTT.